The 13 T cell receptor beta chains listed next were all sequenced from one sample in a study of OX40 agonist ivuxolimab in advanced cancers. Profiling relied on immunoSEQ multiplex PCR, and the TCRdb table lists in-frame clones only, not all of them. The sample has under 95,000 clones; 87% are singletons. Sequencing used CD4+ or CD8+ T cells sorted from blood, obtained in a trial of the OX40 agonist ivuxolimab. The receptors originated from an adult with an advanced solid tumor such as melanoma, head and neck, liver or kidney cancer.

This chain connects TRBV18 to TRBJ2-7; D is unclear. The ends were cut back, 3 bases at V and 3 bases at J, with 12 bases in the middle. The V gene's germline CDR1 is KGHSH and CDR2 LQKENI. CDR3 length: 14 residues. The chain's CDR3 is CASSPVAEIYEQYF. The CDR3 nucleotides are TGTGCCAGCTCACCGGTCGCGGAGATCTACGAGCAGTACTTC.

The rearrangement joins TRBV28 to TRBJ1-5; D not certain. Trimming cost V 3 bases and J 1 base, with 19 bases left between them. Germline V gene sequence: CDR1 MDHEN, CDR2 SYDVKM. The CDR3 runs 18 residues. The CDR3 DNA reads as TGTGCCAGCAGTTTTTCCCTACTCGTGACCCAAAGCAATCAGCCCCAGCATTTT. Translated, it gives CASSFSLLVTQSNQPQHF.

The genes are TRBV6-1 and TRBJ2-1; 8 bases align to TRBD1. Looked up from germline, CDR1 is MNHNS and CDR2 is SASEGT. V shed 8 bases and J 4 bases; nucleotides not matched to a gene: 4. The CDR3 covers 13 residues. The CDR3 reads CASFTGGYNEQFF. DNA for the CDR3: TGTGCCAGCTTTACAGGGGGGTACAATGAGCAGTTCTTC.

J is TRBJ1-6 and V is TRBV18; D is unresolved. The CDR3 extends over 14 amino acids. Germline V CDR1 and CDR2: KGHSH, LQKENI. V gave up 4 bases and J gave up 8 bases, with 12 bases separating them. The CDR3: CASSLNGVDSPLHF. The CDR3 coding sequence is TGTGCCAGCTCACTGAATGGTGTGGATTCACCCCTCCACTTT.

The chain couples TRBV18 to TRBJ2-3; the D gene is possibly TRBD2 (7 bases). Per the germline V gene, CDR1 is KGHSH and CDR2 is LQKENI. Trimming cost V 2 bases and J 4 bases, with 16 bases left between them. This CDR3 has 16 residues. The CDR3 region has the DNA TGTGCCAGCTCACCAGGCGGGGGCGGGGCAGCAGATACGCAGTATTTT. Amino acid sequence: CASSPGGGGAADTQYF.

The V and J genes are TRBV5-1 and TRBJ2-3, with D unresolved. CDR1 and CDR2 (germline): SGHRS, YFSETQ. The CDR3 loop spans 15 amino acids. The V and J ends lost 0 bases and 2 bases respectively, with 10 bases between them. The CDR3 region has the DNA TGCGCCAGCAGCTTGGGGTCTGGCAACACAGATACGCAGTATTTT. Translated: CASSLGSGNTDTQYF.

This chain links TRBV6-1 with TRBJ2-4, with TRBD1 as a possible D gene (5 bases). Germline CDR1 and CDR2: MNHNS and SASEGT. V lost 0 bases and J lost 7, with 10 bases in between. This CDR3 is 14 amino acids long. The CDR3 here is CASSEAHQGNIQYF. The CDR3 nucleotides read TGTGCCAGCAGTGAAGCCCACCAGGGCAACATTCAGTACTTC.

The V call is TRBV7-9, the J call TRBJ2-3; D not resolved. The CDR3 consists of 16 residues. Germline-derived CDR1 and CDR2 are SEHNR and FQNEAQ (reference sequence). Trimming cost V 0 bases and J 2 bases, with 12 bases left between them. CDR3 region: CASSLAGRETTDTQYF. DNA of the CDR3: TGTGCCAGCAGCTTAGCAGGGCGAGAAACCACAGATACGCAGTATTTT.

The J gene is TRBJ2-7, the V gene TRBV6-1; D ambiguous. CDR3 length: 13 amino acids. CDR1 MNHNS and CDR2 SASEGT come from the germline V gene. V lost 6 bases and J lost 2, with 11 bases in between. The DNA of the CDR3 is TGTGCCAGCAGAAGGAGCGTAGCCTACGAGCAGTACTTC. It yields the protein CASRRSVAYEQYF.

The chain combines TRBV6-1 with TRBJ1-2; D gene ambiguous. The length of the CDR3 is 12 residues. Per germline, CDR1 MNHNS and CDR2 SASEGT. Deletions cut 7 bases from V and 1 base from J, with 7 bases between. DNA of the CDR3: TGTGCCAGCAAGGAGTTTAACTATGGCTACACCTTC. This sequence encodes CASKEFNYGYTF.

The rearrangement uses TRBV5-1 and TRBJ2-3; D possibly corresponds to TRBD1 (5 bases). Trimming removed 4 bases from V and 0 bases from J, with 9 bases in between. From germline, CDR1 is SGHRS and CDR2 YFSETQ. The CDR3 loop spans 14 amino acids. The CDR3 region has the DNA TGCGCCAGCAGCCCCGGACAAAGCACAGATACGCAGTATTTT. Its translation: CASSPGQSTDTQYF.

The genes are TRBV25-1 and TRBJ1-2; D call uncertain. The ends were cut back, 7 bases at V and 8 bases at J, with 17 bases in the middle. Germline CDR1 reads MGHDK; CDR2 reads SYGVNS. This CDR3 has 13 amino acids. Written as DNA, the CDR3 is TGTGCCAGCACCGGAGGAGGAGGTCGGGGCTACACCTTC. Translating it yields CASTGGGGRGYTF.

The gene calls are TRBV5-4 and TRBJ1-1; D perhaps matches TRBD1 (6 bases). The CDR3 has 13 residues. Germline values: CDR1 SGHNT, CDR2 YYREEE (reference sequence). V was pared by 6 bases and J by 3 bases, with 12 bases between. The CDR3 sequence: CASTRRQDTEAFF. The CDR3 DNA follows: TGTGCCAGCACCAGGAGACAGGACACTGAAGCTTTCTTT.